The rows below give T cell receptor beta chains drawn from one sample of a study of blood T cell repertoires in COVID-19. Here immunoSEQ multiplex PCR was the method, and the copy in TCRdb shows in-frame clones only, minus some. In the table there are some 200,000 clones, 84% of which are singletons. Sequenced sample: peripheral blood. Source of these receptors: a middle-aged woman who had recovered from COVID-19. Both conserved end residues are part of each CDR3. D genes are given only for firm matches. Clone size is stated in some rows and not others, as once, few, many or a class when expanded.

abundance	d_gene	v_gene	j_gene	len	CDR3nt	CDR3aa
NA	TRBD2	TRBV6-6	TRBJ2-3	14	TGTGCCAGCAGCAAACTAGCGGGACCAGATACGCAGTATTTT	CASSKLAGPDTQYF
once	NA	TRBV28	TRBJ1-2	13	TGTGCCAGCAGTTTACAGGCGCCGAGTGGCTACACCTTC	CASSLQAPSGYTF
NA	NA	TRBV11-2	TRBJ1-2	14	TGTGCCAGCAGCTCGAGGGGGTTTGACTATGGCTACACCTTC	CASSSRGFDYGYTF
NA	TRBD1	TRBV7-9	TRBJ2-7	15	TGTGCCAGCAGCCCATCGCAGGGGGCGGTCTACGAGCAGTACTTC	CASSPSQGAVYEQYF
few	NA	TRBV4-1	TRBJ1-5	16	TGCGCCAGCAGCCAAGAGAGAGTGCTTGACAATCAGCCCCAGCATTTT	CASSQERVLDNQPQHF
NA	NA	TRBV27	TRBJ1-2	13	TGTGCCAGCAGTTTAAGCTTCAACTATGGCTACACCTTC	CASSLSFNYGYTF
NA	TRBD1	TRBV18	TRBJ1-3	15	TGTGCCAGCTCACCGCGGGACAGCTCTGGAAACACCATATATTTT	CASSPRDSSGNTIYF
once	TRBD1	TRBV5-6	TRBJ2-5	15	TGTGCCAGCAGGGTACAAACAGGGGGCCTAGAGACCCAGTACTTC	CASRVQTGGLETQYF
NA	NA	TRBV7-2	TRBJ1-6	16	TGTGCCAGCAGCGGGGGAGGGTCTTTGGGTAATTCACCCCTCCACTTT	CASSGGGSLGNSPLHF
NA	TRBD1	TRBV12-5	TRBJ1-1	17	TGTGCTAGTGGTTTGCTCCTTACAGGGGCAATGAACACTGAAGCTTTCTTT	CASGLLLTGAMNTEAFF
NA	NA	TRBV2	TRBJ2-2	14	TGTGCCAGCAGTAAAGACAGGCTCACCGGGGAGCTGTTTTTT	CASSKDRLTGELFF
NA	TRBD2	TRBV5-1	TRBJ2-2	15	TGCGCCAGCAGCCCGGGACTAGCAGGCACCGGGGAGCTGTTTTTT	CASSPGLAGTGELFF
NA	NA	TRBV2	TRBJ2-7	11	TGTGCCAGCAGTGCTGTCTACGAGCAGTACTTC	CASSAVYEQYF
NA	NA	TRBV18	TRBJ1-1	12	TGTGCCAGCTCACCAGTTGAGACTGAAGCTTTCTTT	CASSPVETEAFF
NA	NA	TRBV6-6	TRBJ1-1	13	TGTGCCATTTCGGACGGGGAAGTGACTGAAGCTTTCTTT	CAISDGEVTEAFF
NA	TRBD1	TRBV2	TRBJ1-2	13	TGTGCCAGCAGTCCACAACAGGGGAATGGCTACACCTTC	CASSPQQGNGYTF
NA	NA	TRBV5-6	TRBJ1-4	14	TGTGCCAGCAGCTTGGGAGCAACTAATGAAAAACTGTTTTTT	CASSLGATNEKLFF
NA	TRBD1	TRBV7-9	TRBJ1-2	17	TGTGCCAGCAGCTCTCAACAGGGGGCGAGGAGTAACTATGGCTACACCTTC	CASSSQQGARSNYGYTF
NA	NA	TRBV11-2	TRBJ1-5	15	TGTGCCAGCAGCTTAGAAGCGGGGAATCATCAGCCCCAGCATTTT	CASSLEAGNHQPQHF
NA	NA	TRBV15	TRBJ2-3	13	TGTGCCACCAGCAGGGACTTCACAGATACGCAGTATTTT	CATSRDFTDTQYF
NA	NA	TRBV6-2/TRBV6-3	TRBJ1-4	14	TGTGCCACCAGCAACAGGCGTCCTCTTGAAAAACTGTTTTTT	CATSNRRPLEKLFF
NA	TRBD1	TRBV19	TRBJ1-5	15	TGTGCCAGTAGCTCCCAGGGGGCGAAAAATCAGCCCCAGCATTTT	CASSSQGAKNQPQHF
NA	TRBD2	TRBV5-8	TRBJ2-5	14	TGTGCCAGCAGCAAGGGACTAGCAACGGAGACCCAGTACTTC	CASSKGLATETQYF
NA	TRBD1	TRBV7-2	TRBJ2-4	14	TGTGCCAGCAAAAGGGGGCAAGGTGGAAACATTCAGTACTTC	CASKRGQGGNIQYF
NA	NA	TRBV9	TRBJ1-2	14	TGTGCCAGCAGCGTAGCTGGGGGCTTGCGGGGCTACACCTTC	CASSVAGGLRGYTF
few	TRBD1	TRBV7-9	TRBJ1-5	15	TGTGCCAGCAGCTCACAGGGGACTTTAAATCAGCCCCAGCATTTT	CASSSQGTLNQPQHF
NA	NA	TRBV9	TRBJ1-6	15	TGTGCCAGCAGCGTAGGTTCTCAGGGAAACTCACCCCTCCACTTT	CASSVGSQGNSPLHF
NA	NA	TRBV20-1	TRBJ2-5	18	TGCAGTGCTAGTTGGCGGGCCCGGGTGTACCCCCTTTTAGAGACCCAGTACTTC	CSASWRARVYPLLETQYF
once	NA	TRBV19	TRBJ1-1	12	TGTGCCAGTAGTATCGGTACCACTGAAGCTTTCTTT	CASSIGTTEAFF
NA	NA	TRBV6-6	TRBJ2-1	12	TGTGCCAGCGTGGAGTCCTACAATGAGCAGTTCTTC	CASVESYNEQFF
NA	TRBD1	TRBV6-2/TRBV6-3	TRBJ1-5	15	TGTGCCAGCAGCATGGGACAGGGATTGTTTCAGCCCCAGCATTTT	CASSMGQGLFQPQHF
NA	TRBD1	TRBV2	TRBJ1-4	14	TGTGCCAGCACTTCCGGGACAGTTAATGAAAAACTGTTTTTT	CASTSGTVNEKLFF
NA	TRBD2	TRBV4-3	TRBJ2-1	18	TGCGCCAGCAGCCGTGGGACTAGCGGGGGGCCGGGATACAATGAGCAGTTCTTC	CASSRGTSGGPGYNEQFF
NA	TRBD1	TRBV18	TRBJ1-2	13	TGTGCCAGCTCACCAGATCTTAACAGGGGTTACACCTTC	CASSPDLNRGYTF
NA	NA	TRBV24-1	TRBJ1-5	16	TGTGCCACCAGTGATTCCCGACAAAATAGCAATCAGCCCCAGCATTTT	CATSDSRQNSNQPQHF
NA	TRBD1	TRBV27	TRBJ1-2	17	TGTGCCAGCAGTTCTTTTCGAAAAGGGGGCGCTTTCTATGGCTACACCTTC	CASSSFRKGGAFYGYTF
NA	NA	TRBV18	TRBJ1-3	16	TGTGCCAGCTCACCACCGGTCATCACAGACGGAAACACCATATATTTT	CASSPPVITDGNTIYF
NA	NA	TRBV5-1	TRBJ2-5	12	TGCGCCAGCCTGGGGTCGGGGGAGACCCAGTACTTC	CASLGSGETQYF